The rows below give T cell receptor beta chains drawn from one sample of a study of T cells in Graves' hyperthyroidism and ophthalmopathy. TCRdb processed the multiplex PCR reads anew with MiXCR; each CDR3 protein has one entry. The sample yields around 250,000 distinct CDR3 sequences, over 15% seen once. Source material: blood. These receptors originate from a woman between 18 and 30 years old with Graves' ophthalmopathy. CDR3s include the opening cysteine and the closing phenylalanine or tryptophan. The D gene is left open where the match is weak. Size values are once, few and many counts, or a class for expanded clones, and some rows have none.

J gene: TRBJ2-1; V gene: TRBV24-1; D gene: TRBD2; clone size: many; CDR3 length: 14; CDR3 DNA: TGTGCCACCAGTGGGGCTAGCGGGCGCAATGAGCAGTTCTTC; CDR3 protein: CATSGASGRNEQFF
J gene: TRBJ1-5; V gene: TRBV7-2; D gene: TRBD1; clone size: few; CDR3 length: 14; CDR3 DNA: TGTGCCAGCAGCTCGGGACAGGGAGTCGGGTTCTGGAATTTT; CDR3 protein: CASSSGQGVGFWNF
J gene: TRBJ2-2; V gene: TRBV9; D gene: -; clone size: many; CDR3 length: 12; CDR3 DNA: TGTGCCAGCAGCGTAACGTCCGGGGAGCTGTTTTTT; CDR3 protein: CASSVTSGELFF
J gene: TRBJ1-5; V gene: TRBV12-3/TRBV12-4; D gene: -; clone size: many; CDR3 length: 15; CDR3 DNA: TGTGCCAGCAGAACATCACAGGGAGGGAATCAGCCCCAGCATTTT; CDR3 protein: CASRTSQGGNQPQHF
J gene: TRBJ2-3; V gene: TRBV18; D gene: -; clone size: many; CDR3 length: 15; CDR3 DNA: TGTGCCAGCTCACCATACAGGGACCCCACAGATACGCAGTATTTT; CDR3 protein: CASSPYRDPTDTQYF
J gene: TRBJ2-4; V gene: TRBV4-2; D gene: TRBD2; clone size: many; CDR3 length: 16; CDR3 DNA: TGTGCCAGCAGCCAAGATCGGGCGGGGGTCGGGAACATTCAGTACTTC; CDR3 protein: CASSQDRAGVGNIQYF
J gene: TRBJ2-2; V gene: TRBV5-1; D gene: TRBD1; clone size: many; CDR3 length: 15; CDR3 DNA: TGCGCCAGCAGAGAAGACAGGGGGCAGTTCGGGGAGCTGTTTTTT; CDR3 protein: CASREDRGQFGELFF
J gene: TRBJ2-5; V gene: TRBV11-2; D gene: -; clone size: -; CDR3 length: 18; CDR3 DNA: TGTGCCAGCAGCCTCAGTCCCCCCGGACCGATTGGGCAAGAGACCCAGTACTTC; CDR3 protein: CASSLSPPGPIGQETQYF
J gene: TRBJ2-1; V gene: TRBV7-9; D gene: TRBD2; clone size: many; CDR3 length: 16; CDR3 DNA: TGTGCCAGCAGCTTATCCGCTAGCGGACCCTACAATGAGCAGTTCTTC; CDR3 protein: CASSLSASGPYNEQFF
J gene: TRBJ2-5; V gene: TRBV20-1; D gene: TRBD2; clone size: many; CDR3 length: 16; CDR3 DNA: TGCAGTGCTGAAACCTTAGCGGGGGGCCGTAAAGAGACCCAGTACTTC; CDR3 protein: CSAETLAGGRKETQYF
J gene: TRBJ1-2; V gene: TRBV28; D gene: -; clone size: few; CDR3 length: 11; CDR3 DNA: TGTGCCAGCAGTCGACAGAATGGCTACACCTTC; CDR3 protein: CASSRQNGYTF
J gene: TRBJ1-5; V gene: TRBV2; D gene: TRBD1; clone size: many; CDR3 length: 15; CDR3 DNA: TGTGCCAGCAGTGACCGGGACAGGGGCAATCAGCCCCAGCATTTT; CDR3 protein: CASSDRDRGNQPQHF
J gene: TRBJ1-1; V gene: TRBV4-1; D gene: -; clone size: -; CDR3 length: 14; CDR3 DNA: TGCGCCAGCAGCCAAGGAGGGGTTAACACTGAAGCTTTCTTT; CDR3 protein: CASSQGGVNTEAFF
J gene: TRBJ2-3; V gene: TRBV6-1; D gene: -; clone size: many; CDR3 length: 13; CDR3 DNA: TGTGCCACCGAGGGAGAATACACAGATACGCAGTATTTT; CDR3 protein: CATEGEYTDTQYF
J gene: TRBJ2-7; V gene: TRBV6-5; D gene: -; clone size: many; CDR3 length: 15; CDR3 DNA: TGTGCCAGCAGTTACTCGACTGCAGAGTCTAACGAGCAGTACTTC; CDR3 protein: CASSYSTAESNEQYF
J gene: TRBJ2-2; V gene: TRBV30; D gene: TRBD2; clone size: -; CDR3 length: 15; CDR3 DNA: TGTGCCTGGAGTGGGCTAGCGGGGGGTTACGGGGAGCTGTTTTTT; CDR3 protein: CAWSGLAGGYGELFF
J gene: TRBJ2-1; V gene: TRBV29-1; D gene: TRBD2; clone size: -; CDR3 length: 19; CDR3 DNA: TGCAGCGTCTGTTTGATCGGGACTAGCGGGGGGATAGTCTACAATGAGCAGTTCTTC; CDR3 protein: CSVCLIGTSGGIVYNEQFF